The rows below give T cell receptor beta chains drawn from one sample of a study of shared clonotypes between healthy human individuals. Assay: immunoSEQ multiplex PCR; the TCRdb copy retains only in-frame clones and omits some. This table has 2,100,000 or so clones, approximately 94% appearing once. Sequencing was done on a sample of naive CD4+ T cells sorted from blood. These receptors originate from a man between 18 and 29 years old in good health. Both conserved end residues are part of each CDR3. D genes are given only for firm matches. Some rows have no size entry. The others give once, few or many, or a class for an expanded clone.

cdr3_aa	d_call	clone_size	j_call	v_call
CASSLDRPDGEAFF	.	.	TRBJ1-1	TRBV11-2
CASCDRVGGNTIYF	TRBD1	.	TRBJ1-3	TRBV6-6
CATSRAGRDVDTQYF	.	.	TRBJ2-3	TRBV15
CASSRTKETQYF	.	.	TRBJ2-5	TRBV2
CASSLALETQYF	.	few	TRBJ2-5	TRBV5-6
CASSFEGAGNTIYF	.	.	TRBJ1-3	TRBV5-6
CASSPFRTRLDGSFGQFF	.	.	TRBJ2-1	TRBV18
CASSRGLAGGLTDTQYF	TRBD2	.	TRBJ2-3	TRBV5-4
CASSLYPDRSGAYEQYF	.	.	TRBJ2-7	TRBV5-1
CASSYSGTADGYTF	TRBD1	.	TRBJ1-2	TRBV6-5
CASSSGQGHKDTEAFF	TRBD1	.	TRBJ1-1	TRBV18
CASSLGQGKGETQYF	.	.	TRBJ2-5	TRBV11-2
CASSLYGTQNTGELFF	.	.	TRBJ2-2	TRBV5-1